This is a list of T cell receptor beta chains from one sample in a study of T cells in Graves' hyperthyroidism and ophthalmopathy. TCRdb itself ran the multiplex PCR reads through MiXCR, one entry per CDR3 protein. The profile covers fewer than 350,000 distinct CDR3 sequences, with around 18% appearing a single time and around 15% taken by the ten largest. The sample taken for sequencing was blood. The origin of the receptors is a woman aged 40-49 years with Graves' ophthalmopathy. CDR3s include the opening cysteine and the closing phenylalanine or tryptophan. D genes are given only for firm matches. Clone size is not always given. Where it is, it says once, few, many or a class for expanded clones.

v_gene	abundance	j_gene	d_gene	len	CDR3aa	CDR3nt
TRBV27	many	TRBJ2-2	TRBD2	16	CASRAGLAGLTGELFF	TGTGCCAGCAGGGCTGGACTAGCGGGCCTCACCGGGGAGCTGTTTTTT
TRBV11-3	many	TRBJ2-7	TRBD1	16	CASSPPTGTGLGRQYF	TGTGCCAGCAGCCCCCCCACCGGGACAGGGTTGGGTAGGCAGTACTTC
TRBV7-9	many	TRBJ1-1	NA	13	CASSTDRNTEAFF	TGTGCCAGCAGCACGGACAGGAACACTGAAGCTTTCTTT
TRBV20-1	NA	TRBJ2-5	NA	11	CSVAVKETQYF	TGCAGTGTGGCAGTTAAGGAGACCCAGTACTTC
TRBV4-1	once	TRBJ1-6	NA	15	CASRQDRRRNSPLHF	TGCGCCAGCAGGCAAGATAGAAGACGAAATTCTCCCCTCCACTTT
TRBV6-1	NA	TRBJ2-7	TRBD1	14	CASTPGQGFYEQYF	TGTGCCAGCACCCCGGGACAGGGATTCTACGAGCAGTACTTC
TRBV24-1	many	TRBJ2-5	NA	16	CATSEPRSGHQETQYF	TGTGCCACCAGTGAACCCCGATCGGGACACCAAGAGACCCAGTACTTC
TRBV19	many	TRBJ1-1	TRBD1	15	CASTSYGTANTEAFF	TGTGCCAGTACCAGTTATGGGACAGCCAACACTGAAGCTTTCTTT
TRBV3-1	NA	TRBJ2-5	NA	13	CASSPPGRETQYF	TGTGCCAGCAGCCCCCCGGGGCGTGAGACCCAGTACTTC
TRBV6-1	NA	TRBJ2-2	TRBD2	15	CVSNEGAGVPGELFF	TGTGTCAGCAATGAAGGAGCGGGAGTCCCCGGGGAGCTGTTTTTT
TRBV6-1	many	TRBJ1-2	TRBD1	14	CASRNRGNSYGYTF	TGTGCCAGCAGAAACAGGGGAAATAGCTATGGCTACACCTTC
TRBV30	many	TRBJ1-5	TRBD1	14	CAWSGLGGDQPQHF	TGTGCCTGGAGTGGCCTAGGGGGCGACCAGCCCCAGCATTTT
TRBV20-1	many	TRBJ2-7	TRBD2	14	CSARTGTSGREQYF	TGCAGTGCTAGGACCGGGACTAGCGGGAGAGAGCAGTACTTC
TRBV12-3/TRBV12-4	many	TRBJ2-7	TRBD2	17	CASSPGAGGLGSYEQYF	TGTGCCAGCAGCCCTGGAGCGGGAGGGCTGGGGTCCTACGAGCAGTACTTC
TRBV6-5	NA	TRBJ1-3	NA	16	CASSYFPAGAGNTIFF	TGTGCCAGCAGTTACTTTCCAGCGGGCGCTGGAAACACCATATTTTTT
TRBV30	many	TRBJ1-5	NA	14	CAWRDPRGNQPQHF	TGTGCCTGGAGAGACCCCCGGGGGAATCAGCCCCAGCATTTT
TRBV20-1	few	TRBJ1-2	NA	11	CSVNRADGYNF	TGCAGTGTTAACAGGGCGGATGGCTACAACTTC
TRBV6-1	many	TRBJ2-5	TRBD2	13	CASRSSGTSTQYF	TGTGCCAGCAGGTCTAGCGGGACGAGCACCCAGTACTTC
TRBV4-1	many	TRBJ2-7	TRBD1	14	CASSHGTGSYEQYF	TGCGCCAGCAGCCACGGGACAGGCTCCTACGAGCAGTACTTC
TRBV6-1	many	TRBJ2-5	TRBD2	16	CAGRDLSSGRGETQYF	TGTGCCGGCAGGGACCTCTCTAGCGGGAGGGGGGAGACCCAGTACTTC
TRBV5-1	many	TRBJ2-2	TRBD1	16	CASRIDRGSYTGELFF	TGCGCCAGCAGAATAGACAGGGGGTCGTATACCGGGGAGCTGTTTTTT
TRBV4-1	NA	TRBJ2-7	NA	15	CASSQVSGPLRGQYF	TGCGCCAGCAGCCAAGTATCAGGGCCTCTACGAGGGCAGTACTTC
TRBV11-2	NA	TRBJ1-5	NA	16	CASSLVVGASNQPQHF	TGTGCCAGCAGCTTAGTGGTAGGGGCCAGCAATCAGCCCCAGCATTTT
TRBV28	many	TRBJ1-5	TRBD1	15	CATTETGGSNQPQHF	TGTGCCACCACCGAGACAGGGGGAAGCAATCAGCCCCAGCATTTT
TRBV12-3/TRBV12-4	NA	TRBJ1-1	NA	15	CASSDLGIRNTEAFF	TGTGCCAGCAGCGACCTGGGGATCAGGAACACTGAAGCTTTCTTT
TRBV7-2	few	TRBJ2-5	NA	14	CASSGGTDWETQYF	TGTGCCAGCAGCGGAGGGACAGACTGGGAGACCCAGTACTTC
TRBV14	many	TRBJ1-1	NA	12	CASSQGQLEAFF	TGTGCCAGCAGCCAAGGACAGCTTGAAGCTTTCTTT
TRBV12-3/TRBV12-4	many	TRBJ2-5	NA	13	CASSLLQGETQYF	TGTGCCAGCAGTTTACTTCAGGGGGAGACCCAGTACTTC
TRBV12-3/TRBV12-4	many	TRBJ1-3	NA	13	CASSLGYGNTIYF	TGTGCCAGCAGTTTGGGGTACGGAAACACCATATATTTT
TRBV6-2/TRBV6-3	many	TRBJ2-7	NA	13	CASKYSGGNEQYF	TGTGCCAGCAAATATTCGGGGGGCAACGAGCAGTACTTC
TRBV19	many	TRBJ1-6	NA	16	CASSFLAGSYNSPLHF	TGTGCCAGTAGTTTTTTGGCGGGATCCTATAATTCACCCCTCCACTTT
TRBV5-1	many	TRBJ1-1	TRBD1	16	CASSFYRGRMNTEAFF	TGCGCCAGCAGCTTTTACAGGGGGCGCATGAACACTGAAGCTTTCTTT
TRBV6-1	many	TRBJ1-1	NA	13	CASSEQPNTEAFF	TGTGCCAGCAGTGAACAACCCAACACTGAAGCTTTCTTT